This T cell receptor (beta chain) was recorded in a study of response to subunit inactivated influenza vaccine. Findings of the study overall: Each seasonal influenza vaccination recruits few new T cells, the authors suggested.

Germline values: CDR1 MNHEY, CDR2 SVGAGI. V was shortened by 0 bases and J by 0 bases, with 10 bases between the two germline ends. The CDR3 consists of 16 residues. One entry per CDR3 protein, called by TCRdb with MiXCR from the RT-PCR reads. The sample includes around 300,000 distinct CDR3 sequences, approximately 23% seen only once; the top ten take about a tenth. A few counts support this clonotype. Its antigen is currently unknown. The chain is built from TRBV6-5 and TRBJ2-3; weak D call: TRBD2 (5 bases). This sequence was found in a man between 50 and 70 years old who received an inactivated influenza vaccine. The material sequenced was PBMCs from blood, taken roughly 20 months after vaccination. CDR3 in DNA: TGTGCCAGCAGTTACTCTGGCGGGTTAAGCACAGATACGCAGTATTTT. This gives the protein CASSYSGGLSTDTQYF.